Here is one T cell receptor (beta chain) with its context. In patients chosen for sequencing, flow cytometry had shown CD8+CD57+ cell expansion. Germline V gives CDR1 DFQATT, CDR2 SNEGSKA (reference sequence). V lost 0 bases, J lost 3 bases, and 1 base stayed unmatched. CDR3 length: 13 amino acids. This entry comes from a study of CD8+CD57+ T cells in acquired aplastic anemia. The overall study: Quantities of DNA derived from sorted CD4+ and CD8+ cells averaged approximately 3.3 ug.

TCR beta VDJ and CDR3 profiles were obtained from a genomic DNA template. TCRdb analysed the reads with MiXCR anew, one entry per CDR3 protein. The data hold about 160,000 distinct CDR3 sequences, with about 50% observed a single time. The receptor comes from a human donor with aplastic anemia. Input material: sorted CD4+, CD8+, or CD8+CD57+ T cells (not recorded which) from PBMCs. The chain recombines TRBV20-1 with TRBJ1-1; TRBD1 aligns across 7 bases. Written as DNA, the CDR3 is TGCAGTGCTAGAGAGGACAGGTACACTGAAGCTTTCTTT. Encoded protein: CSAREDRYTEAFF.